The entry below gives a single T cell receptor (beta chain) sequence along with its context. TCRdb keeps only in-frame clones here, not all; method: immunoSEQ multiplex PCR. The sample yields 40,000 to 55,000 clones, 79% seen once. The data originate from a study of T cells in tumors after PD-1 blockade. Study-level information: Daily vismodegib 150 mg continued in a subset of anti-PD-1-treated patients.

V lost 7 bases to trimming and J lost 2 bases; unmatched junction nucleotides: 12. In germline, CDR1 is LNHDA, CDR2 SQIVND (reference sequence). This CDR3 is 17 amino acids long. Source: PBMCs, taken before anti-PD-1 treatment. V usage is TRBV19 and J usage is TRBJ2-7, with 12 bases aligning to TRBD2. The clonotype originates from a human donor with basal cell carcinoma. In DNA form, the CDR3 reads TGTGCCAGTACTAGCGGGGGGGCTTCTGGGAGCCCCTACGAGCAGTACTTC. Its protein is CASTSGGASGSPYEQYF.